These 24 T cell receptor beta chains were sequenced from one sample in a study of identical twins (dated by TCRdb to about 2016). The library was built by means of 5' RACE. The listed sequencing device is Illumina HiSeq 2000. TCRdb redid the processing of the public reads, applying fastp at Q25 and MiXCR, and retained in-frame beta chains. Rows are unified per CDR3 protein, each entry keeping the most common DNA and genes. This sample comprises 1.5 million to 2 million distinct CDR3 sequences, about 30% of them detected only once. The ten largest clones represent less than 0.35% of the sample. The source material was cord blood. The receptor set was obtained from a newborn girl in good health.

CDR3 bases: TGCAGTGCACCGCTAGCGGGGGGGCTCTACGAGCAGTACTTC. It codes for CSAPLAGGLYEQYF. This chain connects TRBV20-1 to TRBJ2-7, with 12 bases fitting TRBD2. V dropped 6 bases and J dropped 3; count of bases not matched to a gene: 6. The CDR3 covers 14 residues. Germline loops: CDR1 DFQATT, CDR2 SNEGSKA (reference sequence).

This clonotype was picked up a small number of times. The rearrangement links TRBV2 to TRBJ2-7, with 9 positions matching TRBD2. V shed 2 bases, J shed 4 bases, and the junction held 9 bases outside the gene matches. Germline-derived CDR1 and CDR2 are SNHLY and FYNNEI. The length of the CDR3 is 16 residues. The CDR3 region is CASSERREGPRYEQYF. CDR3 coding DNA: TGTGCCAGCAGTGAAAGGCGGGAGGGTCCCCGTTACGAGCAGTACTTC.

This clonotype was seen a few times. The chain has TRBV27 and TRBJ2-4; TRBD1 is a possible D gene (6 bases). With 2 bases removed from V and 1 base from J, the gap between germline ends came to 9 bases. The CDR3 loop spans 15 amino acids. CDR1 and CDR2 (germline): MNHEY, SMNVEV (reference sequence). CDR3 bases: TGTGCCAGCAGTTTAGGGACACCGGCCAAAAACATTCAGTACTTC. It is translated as CASSLGTPAKNIQYF.

This clonotype turned up a few times. In nucleotides, the CDR3 is TGTGCCAGCAGTTACCCCGGCCCGGGACTTGACGAGGGTACGCAGTATTTT. Amino acids: CASSYPGPGLDEGTQYF. The V call is TRBV6-5, the J call TRBJ2-3, with D tentatively TRBD2 (6 bases). Trimming stripped 2 bases from V and 8 bases from J, with 23 bases between. The CDR3 totals 17 residues. Germline CDR1 reads MNHEY; CDR2 reads SVGAGI.

This clonotype was detected only a few times. The J gene is TRBJ2-7, the V gene TRBV20-1; 8 nucleotides match TRBD1. The germline V gene encodes CDR1 DFQATT and CDR2 SNEGSKA (reference sequence). Losses at the gene ends were 2 bases for V and 4 bases for J; bases not matched to a gene: 10. This CDR3 has 15 amino acids. CDR3 protein: CSARSGHRGRYEQYF. CDR3 nucleotide sequence: TGCAGTGCTAGAAGCGGGCACAGGGGGAGGTACGAGCAGTACTTC.

CDR3 coding DNA: TGCAGTGCTCCTCGCGAATACGGCGGGAGGGGATACAATGAGCAGTACTTC. Its protein product is CSAPREYGGRGYNEQYF. The chain employs TRBV20-1 and TRBJ2-7; 9 bases are a match to TRBD2. The CDR3 runs to 17 residues. Germline CDR1 DFQATT, CDR2 SNEGSKA (reference sequence). Trimming removed 5 bases from V and 7 bases from J; junction bases left unmatched: 21.

The gene calls are TRBV28 and TRBJ1-4; TRBD1 is a possible D gene (5 bases). The CDR3 runs 15 residues. CDR1 and CDR2 from the germline V gene are MDHEN and SYDVKM. Trimming cost V 2 bases and J 8 bases, with 15 bases left between them. This CDR3 reads CASSLGGGGEEKLFF. In nucleotides, the CDR3 is TGTGCCAGCAGTTTAGGGGGGGGTGGTGAGGAAAAACTGTTTTTT.

The chain uses TRBV20-1 and TRBJ1-2, with 10 nucleotides matching TRBD1. CDR3 length: 14 amino acids. The J segment lost 4 bases and the V segment lost 2 bases, leaving 4 bases of the junction unmatched. CDR1 and CDR2 from the germline V gene are DFQATT and SNEGSKA (reference sequence). CDR3 coding DNA: TGCAGTGCTAGATTAGACAGGGGGCCCTATGGCTACACCTTC. Its translation: CSARLDRGPYGYTF.

Worth noting for this clonotype: At one end the junction does not follow the germline gene, possibly because of a read error. The chain is built from TRBV18 and TRBJ2-7, with 7 bases matching TRBD2. The last part of the DNA fits TRBJ2-4 better; the J call may be wrong. Looked up from germline, CDR1 is KGHSH and CDR2 is LQKENI. CDR3 length equals 16 residues. For the CDR3, the DNA is TGTGCCAGCTCTCGCCAAGAGGGAGGGGCCAATAACATTCAGTACTTC. Translation gives CASSRQEGGANNIQYF.

The chain uses TRBV18 and TRBJ2-7, with D possibly being TRBD1 or TRBD2 (5 bases each). The better agreement between TRBJ2-5 and the DNA end casts doubt on the J call. This CDR3 region has 14 residues. CDR1 and CDR2 (germline): KGHSH, LQKENI. The CDR3: CASSPDRSGKTQYF. DNA for the CDR3: TGTGCCAGCTCACCAGACAGATCGGGGAAGACCCAGTACTTC.

This clonotype was seen a few times. The CDR3 DNA follows: TGCGCCAGCAGCTTGGGGGTCAAAAAAAACCCTCATGAGCAGTTCTTC. It is translated as CASSLGVKKNPHEQFF. The V and J genes are TRBV5-1 and TRBJ2-1; D gene uncertain. Trimming took 0 bases from V and 8 from J, leaving 18 bases between them. The CDR3 loop spans 16 amino acids. Per germline, CDR1 SGHRS and CDR2 YFSETQ.

The rearrangement joins TRBV6-5 to TRBJ1-2; 9 bases line up with TRBD1. The CDR3 has 15 amino acids. From germline, CDR1 is MNHEY and CDR2 SVGAGI. With 8 bases clipped from V and 2 bases from J, the junction kept 9 bases outside the gene matches. CDR3: CASGTTGTGNYGYTF. CDR3 coding DNA: TGTGCCAGCGGTACCACCGGGACAGGGAACTATGGCTACACCTTC.

As concerns this clonotype: A far larger clone lies a single base away; this is likely a read error. This chain joins TRBV6-2 or TRBV6-3 and TRBJ2-5; TRBD1 agrees at 7 bases. The J call may not be correct, given that the DNA end is closer to TRBJ2-7. The CDR3 length is 14 residues. CDR1 is MNHEY, CDR2 SVGEGT, per germline. The DNA for the CDR3 is TGTGCCAGCAGTCCCGGGACAGTCTCCTGCGAGCAGTACTTC. This sequence encodes CASSPGTVSCEQYF.

J is TRBJ1-6 and V is TRBV10-1; tentatively, D is TRBD1 (5 bases). Germline CDR1 and CDR2: WNHNN and SYGVQD (reference sequence). The CDR3 extends over 14 amino acids. V was trimmed by 2 bases and J by 7 bases, leaving 9 bases between them. In nucleotides, the CDR3 is TGCGCCAGCAGTGAGCTTCAGGGAAATTCACCCCTCCACTTT. Encoded protein: CASSELQGNSPLHF.

The chain is built from TRBV24-1 and TRBJ2-7, with 7 nucleotides matching TRBD1. This CDR3 spans 17 amino acids. CDR1 and CDR2 from the germline V gene are KGHDR and SFDVKD. With V trimmed by 3 bases and J by 0 bases, 10 bases remained unmatched. CDR3 in amino acids: CATSDVRYRGNSYEQYF. The CDR3 bases are TGTGCCACCAGTGATGTGAGGTACAGGGGTAACTCCTACGAGCAGTACTTC.

The chain joins TRBV28 to TRBJ2-7; D gene unclear. The CDR3 consists of 14 residues. The germline V gene has CDR1 MDHEN and CDR2 SYDVKM. The V end lost 5 bases, the J end lost 0 bases, and 11 bases lay between the germline ends. The CDR3 DNA is TGTGCCAGCAGTATCGACAAGTACTCCTACGAGCAGTACTTC. Protein product: CASSIDKYSYEQYF.

The chain has TRBV25-1 and TRBJ2-2, with 8 bases lining up with TRBD2. Per the germline V gene, CDR1 is MGHDK and CDR2 is SYGVNS. J lost 0 bases, V lost 4 bases, and 7 bases had no gene match. The CDR3 is 17 amino acids. CDR3 loop: CASSAHTGLANTGELFF. CDR3 in DNA: TGTGCCAGCAGTGCCCACACGGGACTAGCGAACACCGGGGAGCTGTTTTTT. Looking up the rest from reference TRBV25-1 and TRBJ2-2 gives the full variable domain: EADIYQTPRYLVIGTGKKITLECSQTMGHDKMYWYQQDPGMELHLIHYSYGVNSTEKGDLSSESTVSRIRTEHFPLTLESARPSHTSQYLCASSAHTGLANTGELFFGEGSRLTVL.

The chain carries TRBV12-3 or TRBV12-4 and TRBJ2-1, with 9 bases identical to TRBD2. J lost 12 bases, V lost 1 base, and 13 bases had no gene match. The CDR3 is 16 residues long. CDR3 residues: CASSLVSGTSPLGQFF. CDR3 sequence (DNA): TGTGCCAGCAGTTTAGTCTCCGGGACTAGCCCGCTCGGGCAGTTCTTC.

The sample holds a few counts of this clonotype. The CDR3 is CAISEGRAGGTYNEQFF. The CDR3 DNA reads as TGTGCCATCAGTGAGGGCCGTGCGGGAGGGACGTACAATGAGCAGTTCTTC. V and J are TRBV10-3 and TRBJ2-1, with 9 nucleotides matching TRBD2. Germline CDR1 ENHRY, CDR2 SYGVKD. CDR3 size: 17 residues. V shed 2 bases, J shed 4 bases, and the junction held 9 bases outside the gene matches.

The chain has TRBV5-1 and TRBJ2-6; D not resolved. Trimming took off 0 bases at V and 0 bases at J, with 7 bases between the two ends. Germline V gives CDR1 SGHRS, CDR2 YFSETQ. The CDR3 extends over 16 amino acids. The CDR3 sequence: CASSLEGLSGANVLTF. CDR3 sequence (DNA): TGCGCCAGCAGCTTGGAAGGTCTCTCTGGGGCCAACGTCCTGACTTTC.

This clonotype was seen just once. An end of the junction does not agree with germline; a read error may underlie this. The genes are TRBV3-1 and TRBJ1-2, with TRBD1 matching 7 bases. Germline lookup yields CDR1 LGHDT and CDR2 YNNKEL (reference sequence). This CDR3 has 16 amino acids. The CDR3 nucleotides are TGTGCCAGCAGCCAAGAAGAGAACAGGGGTAACTATGGCTTCACCTTC. This encodes CASSQEENRGNYGFTF.

V and J are TRBV7-2 and TRBJ2-7; D may be TRBD1 (5 bases). From germline, CDR1 is SGHTA and CDR2 FQGNSA. CDR3 length: 15 residues. V lost 3 bases and J lost 1, with 13 bases in between. DNA for the CDR3: TGTGCCAGCAGCTTGGATGCGCAGGGTTCCTACGAGCAGTACTTC. As protein: CASSLDAQGSYEQYF.

Ten or more counts support this clonotype. The chain combines TRBV6-5 with TRBJ2-7; 10 nucleotides match TRBD2. The J segment lost 2 bases and the V segment lost 0 bases, leaving 1 base of the junction unmatched. From germline, CDR1 is MNHEY and CDR2 SVGAGI. This CDR3 has 15 amino acids. CDR3 DNA: TGTGCCAGCAGTTACTCGAGCGGGAGGGCCTACGAGCAGTACTTC. Amino acid sequence: CASSYSSGRAYEQYF.

The V and J genes are TRBV27 and TRBJ1-3; no reliable D call. V shed 5 bases and J shed 0 bases, with 17 bases lying between them. This CDR3 contains 17 residues. Per the germline V gene, CDR1 is MNHEY and CDR2 is SMNVEV (reference sequence). CDR3 protein: CASSPGPNNPSGNTIYF. The CDR3 DNA follows: TGTGCCAGCAGTCCGGGCCCCAATAATCCCTCTGGAAACACCATATATTTT.